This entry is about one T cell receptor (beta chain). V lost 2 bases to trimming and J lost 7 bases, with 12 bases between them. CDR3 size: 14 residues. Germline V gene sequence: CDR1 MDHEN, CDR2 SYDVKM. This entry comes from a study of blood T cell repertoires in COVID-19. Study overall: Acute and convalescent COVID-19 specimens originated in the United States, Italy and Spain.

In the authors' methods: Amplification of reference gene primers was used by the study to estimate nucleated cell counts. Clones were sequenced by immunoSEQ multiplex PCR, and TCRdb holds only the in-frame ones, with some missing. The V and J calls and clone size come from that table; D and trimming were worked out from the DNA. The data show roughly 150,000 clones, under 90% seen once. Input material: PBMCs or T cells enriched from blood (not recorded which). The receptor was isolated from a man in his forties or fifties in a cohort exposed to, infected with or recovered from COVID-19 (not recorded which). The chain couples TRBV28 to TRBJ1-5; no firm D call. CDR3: CASSLIAGLQPQHF. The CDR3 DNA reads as TGTGCCAGCAGTTTAATTGCAGGTTTACAGCCCCAGCATTTT.